This T cell receptor (beta chain) was recorded in a study of blood T cell repertoires in COVID-19. The overall study: The cDNA or gDNA used as material had been derived from T cells, B-cell-depleted T cells, or PBMCs.

How the authors handled the data: Estimation of nucleated cell counts was performed using reference gene primer amplification. The method was immunoSEQ multiplex PCR; TCRdb's version includes in-frame clones alone and lacks a portion of them. The V and J calls and clone size come from that table; D and trimming were worked out from the DNA. Seen here are about 170,000 clones, roughly 86% observed once, and the top ten hold roughly 3.3%. The sequence was obtained from a man aged 65 to 85 with acute or convalescent COVID-19. Source material: peripheral blood.

DNA of the CDR3: TGTGCCAGCAGCCCTGTCCTCAATGAGCAGTTCTTC. It is translated as CASSPVLNEQFF. The rearrangement joins TRBV7-2 to TRBJ2-1; no reliable D call. The CDR3 is 12 residues long. The V end was cut by 5 bases, the J end by 6 bases, with 8 bases between. Germline CDR1 is SGHTA and CDR2 is FQGNSA.